This T cell receptor beta chain was captured by sequencing in a study of blood T cell repertoires in COVID-19. Overall study: The cDNA or gDNA used as material had been derived from T cells, B-cell-depleted T cells, or PBMCs.

TCRdb's table, derived via immunoSEQ multiplex PCR, lists solely in-frame clones and lacks some. The sample carries roughly 290,000 clones, 70% to 85% recorded once. The germline V and J ends were trimmed by 4 bases and 7 bases, with 13 bases remaining between them. CDR1 is SGHAT and CDR2 is FQNNGV in the germline V gene. The CDR3 runs 14 residues. This chain uses TRBV11-2 with TRBJ1-4; D may be TRBD1 (6 bases). The sequencing input was peripheral blood. This TCR derives from a human donor with COVID-19, enrolled during active disease. The donor label of this sample is uncertain. The CDR3: CASSSRGLGEKLFF. CDR3 DNA sequence: TGTGCCAGCAGCTCTAGGGGGTTGGGTGAAAAACTGTTTTTT.